Listed below are T cell receptor beta chains from one sample, sequenced in a study of blood T cell repertoires in COVID-19. The protocol was immunoSEQ multiplex PCR, while the TCRdb copy is restricted to in-frame clones and leaves out a portion. Among 150,000 to 200,000 clones listed, 65% to 85% were seen once. Source material: PBMCs or T cells enriched from blood (not recorded which). The receptors come from a middle-aged man who had recovered from COVID-19. The CDR3 runs from the conserved cysteine through the conserved F or W. D genes are given only for firm matches. Clone size is shown for a subset of rows, as once, few, many or a class of expanded clone.

len: 15
abundance: .
j_gene: TRBJ1-2
d_gene: .
v_gene: TRBV6-6
CDR3nt: TGTGCCAGCAGTCCAACTGACAGCCCTAACTATGGCTACACCTTC
CDR3aa: CASSPTDSPNYGYTF

len: 13
abundance: .
j_gene: TRBJ2-7
d_gene: TRBD1
v_gene: TRBV12-3/TRBV12-4
CDR3nt: TGTGCCAGCAGCGACAGGGTTAGCTACGAGCAGTACTTC
CDR3aa: CASSDRVSYEQYF

len: 15
abundance: few
j_gene: TRBJ2-3
d_gene: TRBD2
v_gene: TRBV9
CDR3nt: TGTGCCAGGATTCTAGCGGGGGATAGTACAGATACGCAGTATTTT
CDR3aa: CARILAGDSTDTQYF

len: 11
abundance: once
j_gene: TRBJ1-1
d_gene: TRBD1
v_gene: TRBV5-1
CDR3nt: TGCGCCACTACAGGGGGCACTGAAGCTTTCTTT
CDR3aa: CATTGGTEAFF

len: 13
abundance: .
j_gene: TRBJ1-2
d_gene: .
v_gene: TRBV5-4
CDR3nt: TGTGCCAGCAGCTACGGACAAGATAATGGCTACACCTTC
CDR3aa: CASSYGQDNGYTF

len: 16
abundance: .
j_gene: TRBJ2-5
d_gene: TRBD2
v_gene: TRBV9
CDR3nt: TGTGCCAGCAGCCCTGGGCGGGGGTTTAGTCTAGAGACCCAGTACTTC
CDR3aa: CASSPGRGFSLETQYF

len: 16
abundance: .
j_gene: TRBJ1-1
d_gene: .
v_gene: TRBV19
CDR3nt: TGTGCCAGTAGTGCTGACAGGCCCGAAAGGGACACTGAAGCTTTCTTT
CDR3aa: CASSADRPERDTEAFF

len: 14
abundance: many
j_gene: TRBJ2-1
d_gene: TRBD2
v_gene: TRBV7-6
CDR3nt: TGTGCCAGCAGCTTTTTCCCCGGGAGGAATGAGCAGTTCTTC
CDR3aa: CASSFFPGRNEQFF

len: 14
abundance: .
j_gene: TRBJ1-2
d_gene: TRBD1
v_gene: TRBV6-5
CDR3nt: TGTGCCAGCAGACGGGACAGGGGTCTTTATGGCTACACCTTC
CDR3aa: CASRRDRGLYGYTF

len: 15
abundance: .
j_gene: TRBJ2-5
d_gene: TRBD2
v_gene: TRBV5-4
CDR3nt: TGTGCCAGCAGCTTCGAGCGGGGCCGAGAAGAGACCCAGTACTTC
CDR3aa: CASSFERGREETQYF

len: 17
abundance: .
j_gene: TRBJ2-5
d_gene: TRBD2
v_gene: TRBV25-1
CDR3nt: TGTGCCAGCAGTGACCCCCGACTAGCGGGGTGGCAAGAGACCCAGTACTTC
CDR3aa: CASSDPRLAGWQETQYF

len: 16
abundance: .
j_gene: TRBJ2-3
d_gene: .
v_gene: TRBV6-5
CDR3nt: TGTGCCAGCAGTTACTTAACCGGGCCCCAGGGTGGTACGCAGTATTTT
CDR3aa: CASSYLTGPQGGTQYF

len: 14
abundance: .
j_gene: TRBJ2-1
d_gene: TRBD2
v_gene: TRBV6-5
CDR3nt: TGTGCCAGCAGAGGGAGGGTCAGCTGGGGTGAGCAGTTCTTC
CDR3aa: CASRGRVSWGEQFF

len: 13
abundance: medium-sized
j_gene: TRBJ1-2
d_gene: TRBD1
v_gene: TRBV4-2
CDR3nt: TGTGCCAGCAGCCAAGCAGGGGGCGATGGCTACACCTTC
CDR3aa: CASSQAGGDGYTF

len: 15
abundance: .
j_gene: TRBJ2-5
d_gene: TRBD1
v_gene: TRBV5-8
CDR3nt: TGTGCCAGCAGGCCGGGGACAGGGGTCCAAGAGACCCAGTACTTC
CDR3aa: CASRPGTGVQETQYF

len: 14
abundance: .
j_gene: TRBJ1-1
d_gene: TRBD1
v_gene: TRBV7-9
CDR3nt: TGTGCCAGCGCCCGACAGGGGGATACCACTGAAGCTTTCTTT
CDR3aa: CASARQGDTTEAFF

len: 13
abundance: .
j_gene: TRBJ1-2
d_gene: TRBD1
v_gene: TRBV6-5
CDR3nt: TGTGCCAGCAGAGACAGGGGAAGGGATGGCTACACCTTC
CDR3aa: CASRDRGRDGYTF

len: 18
abundance: few
j_gene: TRBJ2-3
d_gene: TRBD1
v_gene: TRBV6-6
CDR3nt: TGTGCCAGCAGTCAATATGGGACAGGGATCGATAGCACAGATACGCAGTATTTT
CDR3aa: CASSQYGTGIDSTDTQYF

len: 11
abundance: .
j_gene: TRBJ2-1
d_gene: .
v_gene: TRBV5-1
CDR3nt: TGCGCCAGCAGCTTGGGGCTCTTGCAGTTCTTC
CDR3aa: CASSLGLLQFF

len: 16
abundance: .
j_gene: TRBJ2-1
d_gene: TRBD1
v_gene: TRBV6-1
CDR3nt: TGTGCCAGCAGTGACCCGGACAGGGTCGGTGGGAATGAGCAGTTCTTC
CDR3aa: CASSDPDRVGGNEQFF

len: 19
abundance: .
j_gene: TRBJ2-1
d_gene: TRBD1
v_gene: TRBV19
CDR3nt: TGTGCCAGTAGCATAAGAGGGACAGGGGCAATTCTCTCCTACAATGAGCAGTTCTTC
CDR3aa: CASSIRGTGAILSYNEQFF

len: 16
abundance: .
j_gene: TRBJ2-3
d_gene: .
v_gene: TRBV27
CDR3nt: TGTGCCAGCAGTACATACGCAGGGGGGCGCACAGATACGCAGTATTTT
CDR3aa: CASSTYAGGRTDTQYF

len: 13
abundance: .
j_gene: TRBJ1-2
d_gene: .
v_gene: TRBV29-1
CDR3nt: TGCAGCGTTGATGGGCCCACAAACTATGGCTACACCTTC
CDR3aa: CSVDGPTNYGYTF

len: 20
abundance: .
j_gene: TRBJ2-5
d_gene: .
v_gene: TRBV10-1
CDR3nt: TGCGCCACCATGCTCCCGCAGGCCAGGCGACCTCCTCCCCCAATTGGGACCCAGTACTTC
CDR3aa: CATMLPQARRPPPPIGTQYF

len: 15
abundance: .
j_gene: TRBJ1-1
d_gene: TRBD1
v_gene: TRBV14
CDR3nt: TGTGCCAGCAGCCCTTGGGACAGCAAGAACACTGAAGCTTTCTTT
CDR3aa: CASSPWDSKNTEAFF

len: 15
abundance: .
j_gene: TRBJ2-1
d_gene: TRBD1
v_gene: TRBV5-1
CDR3nt: TGCGCCAGCCGATACCCGGGACAGGGGATCAATGAGCAGTTCTTC
CDR3aa: CASRYPGQGINEQFF

len: 16
abundance: .
j_gene: TRBJ2-1
d_gene: .
v_gene: TRBV27
CDR3nt: TGTGCCAGCAGTTCGGGGACACATACGCTTTACAATGAGCAGTTCTTC
CDR3aa: CASSSGTHTLYNEQFF

len: 16
abundance: many
j_gene: TRBJ2-2
d_gene: TRBD2
v_gene: TRBV18
CDR3nt: TGTGCCAGCTCACCAGCCCTAGCGGGTATCACCGGGGAGCTGTTTTTT
CDR3aa: CASSPALAGITGELFF

len: 15
abundance: .
j_gene: TRBJ2-1
d_gene: TRBD1
v_gene: TRBV27
CDR3nt: TGTGCCAGCAGTTTAGGACAGGGATCCTACAATGAGCAGTTCTTC
CDR3aa: CASSLGQGSYNEQFF

len: 13
abundance: .
j_gene: TRBJ1-2
d_gene: .
v_gene: TRBV19
CDR3nt: TGTGCCAGTAGCTCCGGGACATACGCTGGCTACACCTTC
CDR3aa: CASSSGTYAGYTF

len: 17
abundance: .
j_gene: TRBJ2-1
d_gene: .
v_gene: TRBV5-1
CDR3nt: TGCGCCAGCAGCTTGGCCCTGACCGGGACATCCTACAATGAGCAGTTCTTC
CDR3aa: CASSLALTGTSYNEQFF

len: 14
abundance: .
j_gene: TRBJ1-4
d_gene: .
v_gene: TRBV3-1/TRBV3-2
CDR3nt: TGTGCCAGCAGCCAGGTACAGGGTGGGGAAAAACTGTTTTTT
CDR3aa: CASSQVQGGEKLFF

len: 10
abundance: .
j_gene: TRBJ1-1
d_gene: .
v_gene: TRBV2
CDR3nt: TGTGCCAGCAGTACCAGGCAAGCTTTCTTT
CDR3aa: CASSTRQAFF

len: 12
abundance: few
j_gene: TRBJ1-2
d_gene: .
v_gene: TRBV7-8
CDR3nt: TGTGCCAGCAGCCCTGGAGAGTATGGCTACACCTTC
CDR3aa: CASSPGEYGYTF

len: 13
abundance: .
j_gene: TRBJ2-3
d_gene: .
v_gene: TRBV5-4
CDR3nt: TGTGCCAGCAGCTTGGAGGCCGGGGATACGCAGTATTTT
CDR3aa: CASSLEAGDTQYF

len: 18
abundance: .
j_gene: TRBJ2-3
d_gene: TRBD1
v_gene: TRBV24-1
CDR3nt: TGTGCCACCAGTGATCGTAAGGACAGGGGGGGGTCCACAGATACGCAGTATTTT
CDR3aa: CATSDRKDRGGSTDTQYF

len: 15
abundance: .
j_gene: TRBJ1-1
d_gene: .
v_gene: TRBV19
CDR3nt: TGTGCCAGTAGTATGAACGGGGGGACGAACACTGAAGCTTTCTTT
CDR3aa: CASSMNGGTNTEAFF

len: 14
abundance: .
j_gene: TRBJ1-2
d_gene: .
v_gene: TRBV6-5
CDR3nt: TGTGCCAGCAGTCCGCGGACGGGAGTTTATGGCTACACCTTC
CDR3aa: CASSPRTGVYGYTF

len: 16
abundance: few
j_gene: TRBJ2-3
d_gene: TRBD2
v_gene: TRBV9
CDR3nt: TGTGCCAGCAGCGTAGGCGGGGGGGCCAACACAGATACGCAGTATTTT
CDR3aa: CASSVGGGANTDTQYF